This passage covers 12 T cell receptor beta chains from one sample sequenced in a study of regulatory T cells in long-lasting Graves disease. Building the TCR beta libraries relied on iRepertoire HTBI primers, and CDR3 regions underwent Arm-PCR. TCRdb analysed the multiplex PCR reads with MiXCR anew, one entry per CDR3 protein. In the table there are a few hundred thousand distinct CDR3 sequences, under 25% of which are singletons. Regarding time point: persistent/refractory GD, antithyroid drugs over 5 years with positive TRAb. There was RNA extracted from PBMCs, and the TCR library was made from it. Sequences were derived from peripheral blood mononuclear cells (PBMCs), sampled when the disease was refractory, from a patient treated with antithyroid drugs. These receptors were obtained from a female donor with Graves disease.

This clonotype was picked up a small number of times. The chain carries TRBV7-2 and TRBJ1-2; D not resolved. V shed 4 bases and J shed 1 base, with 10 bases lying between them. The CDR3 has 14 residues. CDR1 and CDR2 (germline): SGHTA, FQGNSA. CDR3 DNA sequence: TGTGCCAGCAGCTCCCAACAGAGTAACTATGGCTACACCTTC. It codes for CASSSQQSNYGYTF.

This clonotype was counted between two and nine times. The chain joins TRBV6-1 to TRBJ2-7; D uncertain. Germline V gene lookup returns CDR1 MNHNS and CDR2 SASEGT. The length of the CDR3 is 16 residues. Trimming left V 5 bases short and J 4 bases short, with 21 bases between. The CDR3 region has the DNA TGTGCCAGCAGTCCTACCCGGGCCGAAGAAGGTTACGAGCAGTACTTC. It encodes CASSPTRAEEGYEQYF.

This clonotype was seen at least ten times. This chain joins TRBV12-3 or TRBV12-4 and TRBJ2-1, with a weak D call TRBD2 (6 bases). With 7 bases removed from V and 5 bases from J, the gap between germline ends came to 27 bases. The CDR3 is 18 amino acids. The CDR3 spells CASTVGGTMGRVDNEQFF. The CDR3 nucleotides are TGTGCCAGCACCGTGGGGGGTACCATGGGACGAGTCGACAATGAGCAGTTCTTC.

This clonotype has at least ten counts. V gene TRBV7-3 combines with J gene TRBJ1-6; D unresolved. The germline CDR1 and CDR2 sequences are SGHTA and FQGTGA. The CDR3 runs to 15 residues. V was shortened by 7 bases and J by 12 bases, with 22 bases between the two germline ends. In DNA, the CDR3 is TGTGCCAGCACCCAAGCGCCGGGCTCCCAGGTACCCCTCCACTTT. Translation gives CASTQAPGSQVPLHF.

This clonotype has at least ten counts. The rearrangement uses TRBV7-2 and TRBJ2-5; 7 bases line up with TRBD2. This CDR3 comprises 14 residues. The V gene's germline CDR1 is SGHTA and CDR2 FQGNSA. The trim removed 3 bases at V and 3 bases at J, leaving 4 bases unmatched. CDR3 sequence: CASSLGGGKETQYF. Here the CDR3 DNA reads TGTGCCAGCAGCTTGGGGGGGGGAAAAGAGACCCAGTACTTC.

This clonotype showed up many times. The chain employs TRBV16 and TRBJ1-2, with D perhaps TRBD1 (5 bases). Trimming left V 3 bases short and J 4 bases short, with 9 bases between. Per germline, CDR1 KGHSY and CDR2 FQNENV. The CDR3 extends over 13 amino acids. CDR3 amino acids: CASSQGDSYGYTF. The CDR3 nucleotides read TGTGCCAGCAGCCAGGGGGATAGCTATGGCTACACCTTC.

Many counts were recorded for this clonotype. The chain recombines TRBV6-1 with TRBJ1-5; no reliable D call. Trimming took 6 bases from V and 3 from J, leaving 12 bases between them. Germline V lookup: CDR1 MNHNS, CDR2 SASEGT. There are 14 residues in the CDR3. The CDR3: CASSSPGYNQPQHF. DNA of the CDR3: TGTGCCAGCAGCTCGCCAGGATACAATCAGCCCCAGCATTTT.

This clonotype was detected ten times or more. CDR3 nucleotide sequence: TGTGCCAGCAGCTTAGTAGGGCAGGACTATGGCTACACCTTC. This encodes CASSLVGQDYGYTF. The chain has TRBV7-2 and TRBJ1-2, with unresolved D. CDR1 and CDR2 from the germline V gene are SGHTA and FQGNSA. The CDR3 is 14 amino acids. V lost 1 base and J 3 bases, leaving 9 bases between the germline ends.

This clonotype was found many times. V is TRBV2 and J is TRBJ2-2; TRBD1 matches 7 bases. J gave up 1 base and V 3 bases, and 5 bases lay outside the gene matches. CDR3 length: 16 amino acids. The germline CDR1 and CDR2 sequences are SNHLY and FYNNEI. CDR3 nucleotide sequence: TGTGCCAGCAGTGAGTTTCGACAGGGGAACACCGGGGAGCTGTTTTTT. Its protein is CASSEFRQGNTGELFF.

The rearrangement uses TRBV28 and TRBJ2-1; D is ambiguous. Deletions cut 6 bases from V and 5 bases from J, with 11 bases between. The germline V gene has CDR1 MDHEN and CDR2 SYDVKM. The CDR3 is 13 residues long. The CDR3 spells CASSYGPHNEQFF. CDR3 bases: TGTGCCAGCAGCTATGGCCCCCACAATGAGCAGTTCTTC.

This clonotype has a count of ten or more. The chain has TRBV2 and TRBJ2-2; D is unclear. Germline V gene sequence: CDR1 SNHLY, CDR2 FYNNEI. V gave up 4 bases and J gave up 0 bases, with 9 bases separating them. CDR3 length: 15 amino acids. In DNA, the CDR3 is TGTGCCAGCAGTGTCGAACGGTCGAACACCGGGGAGCTGTTTTTT. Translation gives CASSVERSNTGELFF.

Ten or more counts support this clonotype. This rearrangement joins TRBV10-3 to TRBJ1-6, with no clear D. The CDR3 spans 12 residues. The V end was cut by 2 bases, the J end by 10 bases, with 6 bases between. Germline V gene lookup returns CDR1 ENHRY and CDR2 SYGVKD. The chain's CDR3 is CAISEGESPLHF. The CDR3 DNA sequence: TGTGCCATCAGTGAGGGGGAATCACCCCTCCACTTT.